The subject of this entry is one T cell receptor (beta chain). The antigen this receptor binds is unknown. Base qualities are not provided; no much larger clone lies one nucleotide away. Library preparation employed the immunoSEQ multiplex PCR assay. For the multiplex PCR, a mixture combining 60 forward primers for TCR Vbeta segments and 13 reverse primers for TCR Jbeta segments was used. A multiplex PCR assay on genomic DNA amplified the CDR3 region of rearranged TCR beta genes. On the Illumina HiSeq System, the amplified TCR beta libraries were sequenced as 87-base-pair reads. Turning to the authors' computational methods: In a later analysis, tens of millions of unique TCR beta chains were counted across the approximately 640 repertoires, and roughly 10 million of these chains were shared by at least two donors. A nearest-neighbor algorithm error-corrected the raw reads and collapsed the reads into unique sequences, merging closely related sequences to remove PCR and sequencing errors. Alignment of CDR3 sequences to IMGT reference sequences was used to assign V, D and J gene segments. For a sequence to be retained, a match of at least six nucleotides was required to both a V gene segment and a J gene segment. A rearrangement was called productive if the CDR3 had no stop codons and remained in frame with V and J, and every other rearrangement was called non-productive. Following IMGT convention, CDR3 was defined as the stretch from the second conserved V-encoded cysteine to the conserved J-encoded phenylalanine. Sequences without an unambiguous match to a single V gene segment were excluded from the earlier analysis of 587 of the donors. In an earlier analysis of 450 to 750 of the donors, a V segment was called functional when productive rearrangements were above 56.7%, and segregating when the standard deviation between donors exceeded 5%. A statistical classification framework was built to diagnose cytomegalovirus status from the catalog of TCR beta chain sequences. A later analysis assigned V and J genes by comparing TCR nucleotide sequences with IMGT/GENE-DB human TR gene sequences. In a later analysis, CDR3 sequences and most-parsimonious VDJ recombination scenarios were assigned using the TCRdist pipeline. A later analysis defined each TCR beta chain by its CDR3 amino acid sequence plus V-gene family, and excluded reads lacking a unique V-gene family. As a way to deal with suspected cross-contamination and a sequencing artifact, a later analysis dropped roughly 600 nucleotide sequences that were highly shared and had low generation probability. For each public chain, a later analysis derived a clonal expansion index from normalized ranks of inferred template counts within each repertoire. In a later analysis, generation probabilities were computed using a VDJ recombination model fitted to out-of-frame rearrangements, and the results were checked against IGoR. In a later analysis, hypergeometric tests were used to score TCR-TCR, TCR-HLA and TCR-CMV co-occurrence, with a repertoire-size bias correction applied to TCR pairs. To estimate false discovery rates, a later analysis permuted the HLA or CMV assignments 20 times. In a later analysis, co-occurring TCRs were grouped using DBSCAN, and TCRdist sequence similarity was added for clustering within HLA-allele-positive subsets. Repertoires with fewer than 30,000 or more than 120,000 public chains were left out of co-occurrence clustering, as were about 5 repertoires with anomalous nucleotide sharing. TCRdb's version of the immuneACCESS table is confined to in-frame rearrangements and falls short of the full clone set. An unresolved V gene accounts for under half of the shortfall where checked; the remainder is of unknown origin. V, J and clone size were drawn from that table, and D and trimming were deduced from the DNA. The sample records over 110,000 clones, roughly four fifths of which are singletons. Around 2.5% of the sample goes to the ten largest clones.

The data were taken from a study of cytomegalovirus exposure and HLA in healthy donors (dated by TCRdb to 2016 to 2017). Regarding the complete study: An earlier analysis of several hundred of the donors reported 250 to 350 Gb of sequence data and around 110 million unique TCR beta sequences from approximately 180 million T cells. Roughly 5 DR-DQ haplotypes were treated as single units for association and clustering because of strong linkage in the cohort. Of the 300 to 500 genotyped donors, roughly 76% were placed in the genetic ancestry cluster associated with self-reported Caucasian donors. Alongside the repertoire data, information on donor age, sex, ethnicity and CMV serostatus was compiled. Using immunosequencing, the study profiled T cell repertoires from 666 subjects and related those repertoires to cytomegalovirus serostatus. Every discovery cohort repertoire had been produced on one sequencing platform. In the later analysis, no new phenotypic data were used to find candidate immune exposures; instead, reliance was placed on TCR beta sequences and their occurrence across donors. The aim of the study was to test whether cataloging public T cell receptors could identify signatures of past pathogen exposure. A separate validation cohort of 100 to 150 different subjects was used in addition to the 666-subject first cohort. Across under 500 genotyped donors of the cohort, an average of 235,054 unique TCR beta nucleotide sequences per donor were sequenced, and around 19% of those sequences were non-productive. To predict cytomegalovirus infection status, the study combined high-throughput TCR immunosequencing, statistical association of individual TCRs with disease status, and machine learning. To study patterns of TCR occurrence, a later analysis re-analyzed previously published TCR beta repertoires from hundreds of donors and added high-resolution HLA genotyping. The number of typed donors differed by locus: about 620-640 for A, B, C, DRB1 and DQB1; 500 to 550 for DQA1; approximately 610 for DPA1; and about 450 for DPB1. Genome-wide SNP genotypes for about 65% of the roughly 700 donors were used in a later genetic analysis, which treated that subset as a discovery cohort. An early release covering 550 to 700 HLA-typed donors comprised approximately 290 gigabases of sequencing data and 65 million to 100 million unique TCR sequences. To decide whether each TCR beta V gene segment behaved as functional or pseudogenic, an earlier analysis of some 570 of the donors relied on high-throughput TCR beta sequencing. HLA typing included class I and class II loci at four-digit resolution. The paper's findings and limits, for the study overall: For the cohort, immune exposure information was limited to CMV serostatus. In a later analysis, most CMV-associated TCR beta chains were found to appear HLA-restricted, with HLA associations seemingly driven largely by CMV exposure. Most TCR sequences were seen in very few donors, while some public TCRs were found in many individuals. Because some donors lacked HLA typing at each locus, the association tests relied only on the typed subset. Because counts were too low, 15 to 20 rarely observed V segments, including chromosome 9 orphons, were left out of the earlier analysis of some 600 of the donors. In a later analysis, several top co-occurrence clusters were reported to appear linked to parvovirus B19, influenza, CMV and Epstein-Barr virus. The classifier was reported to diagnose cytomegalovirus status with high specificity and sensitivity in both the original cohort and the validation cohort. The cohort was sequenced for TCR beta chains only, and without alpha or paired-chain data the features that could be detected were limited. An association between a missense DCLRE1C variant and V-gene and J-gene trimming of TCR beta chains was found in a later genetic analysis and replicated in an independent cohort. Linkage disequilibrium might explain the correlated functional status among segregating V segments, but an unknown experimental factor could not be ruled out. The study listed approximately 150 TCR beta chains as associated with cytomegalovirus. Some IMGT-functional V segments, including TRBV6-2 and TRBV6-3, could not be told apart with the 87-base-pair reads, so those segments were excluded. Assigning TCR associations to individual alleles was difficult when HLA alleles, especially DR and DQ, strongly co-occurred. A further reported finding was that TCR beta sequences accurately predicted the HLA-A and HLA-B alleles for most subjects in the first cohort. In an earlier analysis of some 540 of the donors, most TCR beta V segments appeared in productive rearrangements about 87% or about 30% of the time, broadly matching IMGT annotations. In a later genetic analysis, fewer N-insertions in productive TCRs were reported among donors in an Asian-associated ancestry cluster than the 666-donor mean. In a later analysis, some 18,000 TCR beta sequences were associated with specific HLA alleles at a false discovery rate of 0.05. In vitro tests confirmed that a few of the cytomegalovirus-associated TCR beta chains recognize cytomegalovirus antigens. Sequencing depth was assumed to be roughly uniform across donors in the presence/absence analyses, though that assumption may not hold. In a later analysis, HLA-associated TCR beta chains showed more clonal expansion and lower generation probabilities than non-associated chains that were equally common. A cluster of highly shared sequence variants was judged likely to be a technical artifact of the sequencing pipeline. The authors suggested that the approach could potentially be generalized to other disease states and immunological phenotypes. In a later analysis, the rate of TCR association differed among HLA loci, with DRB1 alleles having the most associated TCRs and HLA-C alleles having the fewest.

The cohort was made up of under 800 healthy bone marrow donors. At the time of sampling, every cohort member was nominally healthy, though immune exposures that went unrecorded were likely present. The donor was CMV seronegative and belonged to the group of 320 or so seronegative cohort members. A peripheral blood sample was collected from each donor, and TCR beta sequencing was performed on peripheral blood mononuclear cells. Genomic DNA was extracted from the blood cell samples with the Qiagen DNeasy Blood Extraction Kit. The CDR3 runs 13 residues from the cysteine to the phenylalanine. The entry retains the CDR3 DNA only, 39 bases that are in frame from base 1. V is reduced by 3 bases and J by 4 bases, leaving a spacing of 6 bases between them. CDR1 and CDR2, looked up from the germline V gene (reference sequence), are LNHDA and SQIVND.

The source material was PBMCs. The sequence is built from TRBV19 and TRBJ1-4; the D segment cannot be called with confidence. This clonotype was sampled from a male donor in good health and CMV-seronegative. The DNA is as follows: TGTGCCAGTAGTATCGGGTTTAATGAAAAACTGTTTTTT. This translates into CASSIGFNEKLFF. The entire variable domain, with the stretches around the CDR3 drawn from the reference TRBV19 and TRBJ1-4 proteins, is DGGITQSPKYLFRKEGQNVTLSCEQNLNHDAMYWYRQDPGQGLRLIYYSQIVNDFQKGDIAEGYSVSREKKESFPLTVTSAQKNPTAFYLCASSIGFNEKLFFGSGTQLSVL.